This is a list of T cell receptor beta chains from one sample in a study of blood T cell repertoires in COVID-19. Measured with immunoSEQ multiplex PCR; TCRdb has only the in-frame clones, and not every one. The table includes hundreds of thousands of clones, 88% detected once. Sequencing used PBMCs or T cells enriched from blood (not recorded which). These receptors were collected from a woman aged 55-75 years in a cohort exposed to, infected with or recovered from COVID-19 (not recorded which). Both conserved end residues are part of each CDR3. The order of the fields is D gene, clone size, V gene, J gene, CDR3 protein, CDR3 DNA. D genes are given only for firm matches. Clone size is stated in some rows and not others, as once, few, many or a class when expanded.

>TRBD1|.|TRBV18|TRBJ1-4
CASSPGTGDHSEEKLFF
TGTGCCAGCTCACCGGGGACAGGGGATCATTCAGAGGAAAAACTGTTTTTT
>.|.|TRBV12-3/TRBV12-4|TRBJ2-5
CASSLSGRETQYF
TGTGCCAGCAGTTTATCGGGAAGGGAGACCCAGTACTTC
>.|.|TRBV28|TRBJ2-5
CASSFQVFRETQYF
TGTGCCAGCAGTTTTCAGGTTTTTCGGGAGACCCAGTACTTC
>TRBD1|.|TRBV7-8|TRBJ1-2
CASSVPPDRADGYTF
TGTGCCAGCAGCGTACCCCCAGACAGGGCGGATGGCTACACCTTC
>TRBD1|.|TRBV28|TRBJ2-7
CASSFLGQVYEQYF
TGTGCCAGCAGTTTTCTGGGACAGGTCTACGAGCAGTACTTC
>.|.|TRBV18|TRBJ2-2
CASSLHRDNTGELFF
TGTGCCAGCTCACTACACAGGGACAACACCGGGGAGCTGTTTTTT
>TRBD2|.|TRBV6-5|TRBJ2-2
CASSYRLAGSTGELFF
TGTGCCAGCAGTTACCGGCTAGCGGGAAGCACCGGGGAGCTGTTTTTT
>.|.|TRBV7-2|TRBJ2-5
CASSLRGDKLPETQYF
TGTGCCAGCAGCCTTAGGGGCGATAAACTTCCGGAGACCCAGTACTTC
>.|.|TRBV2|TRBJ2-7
CASSEVGWFGQGGDEQYF
TGTGCCAGCAGTGAAGTAGGTTGGTTCGGTCAGGGTGGCGACGAGCAGTACTTC
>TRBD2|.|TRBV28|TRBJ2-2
CASSGTTTSLNTGELFF
TGTGCCAGCAGTGGGACCACGACTAGCCTGAACACCGGGGAGCTGTTTTTT
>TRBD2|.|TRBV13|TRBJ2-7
CASSLTPWGGDSYEQYF
TGTGCCAGCAGCTTAACCCCCTGGGGGGGGGACTCCTACGAGCAGTACTTC
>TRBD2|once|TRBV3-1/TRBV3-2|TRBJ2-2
CASSHPRGRAGAGELFF
TGTGCCAGCAGCCACCCTCGCGGGAGGGCCGGGGCCGGGGAGCTGTTTTTT
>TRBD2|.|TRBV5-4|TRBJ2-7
CASSPITSGPYEQYF
TGTGCCAGCAGCCCCATCACTAGCGGTCCCTACGAGCAGTACTTC
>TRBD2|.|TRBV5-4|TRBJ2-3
CASSPGVAGFTDTQYF
TGTGCCAGCAGCCCGGGAGTAGCGGGGTTCACAGATACGCAGTATTTT
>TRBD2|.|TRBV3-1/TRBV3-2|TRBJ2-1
CASSQASGRATEQFF
TGTGCCAGCAGCCAAGCTAGCGGGAGGGCCACTGAGCAGTTCTTC
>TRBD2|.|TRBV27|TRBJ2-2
CASSLSGAGGTGELFF
TGTGCCAGCAGTTTATCGGGAGCGGGAGGGACCGGGGAGCTGTTTTTT
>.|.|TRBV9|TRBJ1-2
CASSASDGYTF
TGTGCCAGCAGCGCTTCAGATGGCTACACCTTC
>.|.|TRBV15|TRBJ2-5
CATSRDRGGETQYF
TGTGCCACCAGCAGAGACAGGGGAGGGGAGACCCAGTACTTC
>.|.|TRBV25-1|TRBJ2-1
CASKRSAYNEQFF
TGTGCCAGCAAACGGTCCGCCTACAATGAGCAGTTCTTC
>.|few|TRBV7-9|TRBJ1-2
CASSVSGEGYGYTF
TGTGCCAGCAGCGTTTCAGGGGAGGGGTATGGCTACACCTTC
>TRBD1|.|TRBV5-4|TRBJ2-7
CASSFGAQGGYEQYF
TGTGCCAGCAGCTTTGGGGCACAGGGGGGCTACGAGCAGTACTTC
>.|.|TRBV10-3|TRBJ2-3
CAISDSDTQYF
TGTGCCATCAGTGATTCGGATACGCAGTATTTT
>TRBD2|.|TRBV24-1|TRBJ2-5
CATSDLQVRTSGRAKETQYF
TGTGCCACCAGTGATTTGCAGGTTAGGACTAGCGGGAGGGCCAAGGAGACCCAGTACTTC
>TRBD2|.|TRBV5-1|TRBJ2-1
CASSLGWTRTYNEQFF
TGCGCCAGCAGCTTGGGCTGGACTAGGACTTACAATGAGCAGTTCTTC
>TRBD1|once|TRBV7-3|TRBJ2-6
CASSTTGSHPRGANVLTF
TGTGCCAGCAGCACGACAGGGAGCCACCCCCGTGGGGCCAACGTCCTGACTTTC
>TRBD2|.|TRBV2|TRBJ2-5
CASSSNSGKKETQYF
TGTGCCAGCAGTAGCAATAGCGGGAAAAAAGAGACCCAGTACTTC
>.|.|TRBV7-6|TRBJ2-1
CASSPPGGREQFF
TGTGCCAGCAGCCCGCCAGGGGGGCGGGAGCAGTTCTTC
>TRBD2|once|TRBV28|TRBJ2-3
CASSLSGVGSTDTQYF
TGTGCCAGCAGTTTGAGCGGGGTGGGCAGCACAGATACGCAGTATTTT
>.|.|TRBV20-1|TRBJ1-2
CSASQLAFYGYTF
TGCAGTGCTAGTCAACTAGCCTTCTATGGCTACACCTTC
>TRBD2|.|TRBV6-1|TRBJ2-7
CASSVTGTKNEQYF
TGTGCCAGCAGTGTGACCGGGACTAAGAACGAGCAGTACTTC
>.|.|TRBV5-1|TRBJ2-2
CASSSGGTAGTGELFF
TGCGCCAGCAGCTCAGGGGGGACAGCCGGGACCGGGGAGCTGTTTTTT
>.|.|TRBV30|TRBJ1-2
CAWSGQGPYGYTF
TGTGCCTGGAGTGGGCAGGGCCCCTATGGCTACACCTTC
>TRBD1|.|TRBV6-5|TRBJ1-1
CASSYQGAGAFF
TGTGCCAGCAGTTACCAGGGGGCCGGGGCTTTCTTT
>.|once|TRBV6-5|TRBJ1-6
CASSYSKRVGSPLHF
TGTGCCAGCAGTTACTCGAAGCGGGTGGGTTCACCCCTCCACTTT
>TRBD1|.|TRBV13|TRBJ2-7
CASSFQGAAYEQYF
TGTGCCAGCAGCTTTCAGGGGGCGGCCTACGAGCAGTACTTC
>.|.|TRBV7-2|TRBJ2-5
CASSLNREETQYF
TGTGCCAGCAGCTTGAACAGGGAAGAGACCCAGTACTTC
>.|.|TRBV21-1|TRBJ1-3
CASSKSSGNTIYF
TGTGCCAGCAGCAAGAGCTCTGGAAACACCATATATTTT
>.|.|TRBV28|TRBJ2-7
CASSTPGISYEQYF
TGTGCCAGCAGTACACCCGGGATCTCCTACGAGCAGTACTTC